This paragraph reports one TCR beta chain. This entry belongs to a study of blood T cell repertoires in COVID-19. Study context: Samples of COVID-19 (acute and convalescent) were obtained from the United States, Italy and Spain. Sources were T cells, B-cell-depleted T cells, or PBMCs; the material itself was cDNA or gDNA.

The protocol was immunoSEQ multiplex PCR, while the TCRdb copy is restricted to in-frame clones and leaves out a portion. The table records roughly 430,000 clones, roughly 88% of them present only once. Participant ages covered about 18 to 89 years across 24 US areas. The sequencing input was PBMCs or T cells enriched from blood (not recorded which). The TCR comes from a woman aged 40 to 55 with acute COVID-19.

The CDR3 here is CASSFLGAEKLFF. The CDR3 DNA follows: TGTGCCAGCAGTTTTTTGGGGGCTGAAAAACTGTTTTTT. The chain uses TRBV27 and TRBJ1-4; D is possibly TRBD1 (6 bases). V lost 3 bases and J lost 7, with 9 bases in between. Germline V CDR1 and CDR2: MNHEY, SMNVEV (reference sequence). The length of the CDR3 is 13 residues.